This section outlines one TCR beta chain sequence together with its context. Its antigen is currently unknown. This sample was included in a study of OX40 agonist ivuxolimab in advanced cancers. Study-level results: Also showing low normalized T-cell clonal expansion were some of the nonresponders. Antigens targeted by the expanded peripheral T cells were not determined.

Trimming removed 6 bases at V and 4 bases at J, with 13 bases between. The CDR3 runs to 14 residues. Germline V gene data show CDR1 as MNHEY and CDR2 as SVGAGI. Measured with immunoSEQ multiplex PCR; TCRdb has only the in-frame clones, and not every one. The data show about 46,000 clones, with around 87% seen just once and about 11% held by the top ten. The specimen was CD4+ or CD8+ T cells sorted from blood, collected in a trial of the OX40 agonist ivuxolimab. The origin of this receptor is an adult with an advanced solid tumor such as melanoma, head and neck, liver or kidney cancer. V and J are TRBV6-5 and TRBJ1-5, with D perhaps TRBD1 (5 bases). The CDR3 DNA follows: TGTGCCAGCAGCCCCGGGGCCGCGAATCAGCCCCAGCATTTT. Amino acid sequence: CASSPGAANQPQHF.